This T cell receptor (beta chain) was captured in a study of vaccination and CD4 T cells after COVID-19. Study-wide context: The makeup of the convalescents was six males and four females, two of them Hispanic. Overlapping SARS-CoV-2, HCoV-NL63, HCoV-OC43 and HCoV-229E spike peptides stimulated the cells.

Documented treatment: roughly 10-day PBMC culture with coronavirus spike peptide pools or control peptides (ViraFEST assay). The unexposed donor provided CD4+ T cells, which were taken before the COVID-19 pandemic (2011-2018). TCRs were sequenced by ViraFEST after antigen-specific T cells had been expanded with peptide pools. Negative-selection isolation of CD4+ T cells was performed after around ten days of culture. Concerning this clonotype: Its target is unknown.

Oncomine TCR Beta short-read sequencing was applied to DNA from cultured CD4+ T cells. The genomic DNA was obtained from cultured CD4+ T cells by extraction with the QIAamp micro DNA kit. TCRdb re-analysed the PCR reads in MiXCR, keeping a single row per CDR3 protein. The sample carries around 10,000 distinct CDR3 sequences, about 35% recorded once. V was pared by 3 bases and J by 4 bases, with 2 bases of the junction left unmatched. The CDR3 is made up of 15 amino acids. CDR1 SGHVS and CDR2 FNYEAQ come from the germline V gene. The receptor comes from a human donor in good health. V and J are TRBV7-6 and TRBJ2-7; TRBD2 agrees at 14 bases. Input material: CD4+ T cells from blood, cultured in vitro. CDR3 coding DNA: TGTGCCAGCAGCTTTGGGACTAGCGGGAGATACGAGCAGTACTTC. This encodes CASSFGTSGRYEQYF.